Each of the 21 T cell receptor beta chains below was sequenced from the same sample in a study of T cell repertoires in cytomegalovirus infection. MiXCR was run by TCRdb on the reads, yielding one entry per CDR3 protein. Among around 900,000 distinct CDR3 sequences, around a third were seen once, and the ten largest hold roughly 13%. For these receptors, no antigen is known. The material sequenced was cultured CD8+ T cells from PBMCs, taken from culture after CMV antigen stimulation. The receptors stem from a human donor in good health (CMV status not recorded). Some clones in this sample may be carry-over from other donors' samples.

This clonotype has at least ten counts. The gene calls are TRBV7-8 and TRBJ2-1; TRBD1 is a possible D gene (5 bases). Germline-derived CDR1 and CDR2 are SGHVS and FQNEAQ. This CDR3 spans 17 amino acids. Trimming left V 1 base short and J 0 bases short, with 13 bases between. The CDR3 is CASSLVPGLISYNEQFF. The CDR3 DNA follows: TGTGCCAGCAGCTTAGTCCCAGGGCTTATCTCCTACAATGAGCAGTTCTTC.

The chain joins TRBV27 to TRBJ2-7; a weak D match, TRBD1 (5 bases). Per the germline V gene, CDR1 is MNHEY and CDR2 is SMNVEV (reference sequence). The CDR3 has 16 residues. Trimming pared 5 bases from V and 4 bases from J, leaving 21 bases between. For the CDR3, the DNA is TGTGCCAGCAGTCCCCTAACAGTGGGCACAGGTTACGAGCAGTACTTC. Translating gives CASSPLTVGTGYEQYF.

The rearrangement uses TRBV27 and TRBJ1-5, with a tentative D call TRBD1 (5 bases). There are 14 residues in the CDR3. In germline, CDR1 is MNHEY, CDR2 SMNVEV (reference sequence). V was pared by 7 bases and J by 3 bases, with 13 bases between. The CDR3 DNA reads as TGTGCCAGCAAGGGGATGGATTTCAATCAGCCCCAGCATTTT. It is translated as CASKGMDFNQPQHF.

This chain joins TRBV6-2 or TRBV6-3 and TRBJ2-5; 7 bases match TRBD1. CDR3 size: 16 residues. J gave up 0 bases and V 7 bases, and 11 bases lay outside the gene matches. The germline V gene has CDR1 MNHEY and CDR2 SVGEGT. Here the CDR3 reads CASTGETGPYQETQYF. The DNA for the CDR3 is TGTGCCAGCACCGGAGAGACAGGGCCTTACCAAGAGACCCAGTACTTC.

The chain links TRBV5-3 to TRBJ2-5, with 11 bases lining up with TRBD2. TRBV5-3 is an open reading frame whose function is uncertain. The CDR3 covers 17 residues. The junction had 13 bases not matched to a gene; V was cut back by 8 bases and J by 1 base. The CDR3 DNA reads as TGTGCCAGCAGCGCCCGACTAGCGGGATATCTCCAAGAGACCCAGTACTTC. Translating gives CASSARLAGYLQETQYF.

With regard to this clonotype: This may come from a read error, since a much larger clone is one base off. This CDR3 fails to terminate in the conserved phenylalanine or tryptophan, so it likely reflects a read error. This chain links TRBV11-3 with TRBJ2-1; TRBD1 agrees at 8 bases. Germline V CDR1 and CDR2: SGHNT, YENEEA. V was pared by 4 bases and J by 3 bases, with 8 bases of the junction left unmatched. The CDR3 length is 16 residues. The CDR3 is CASSSAGGEGYNEQFS. Written as DNA, the CDR3 is TGTGCCAGCAGCTCGGCAGGGGGCGAGGGCTACAATGAGCAGTTCTCC.

The gene calls are TRBV4-1 and TRBJ2-1; TRBD1 is a possible D gene (5 bases). Per germline, CDR1 MGHRA and CDR2 YSYEKL. V lost 3 bases to trimming and J lost 8 bases, with 17 bases between them. CDR3 length: 15 residues. The CDR3 coding sequence is TGCGCCAGCAGCCACAGGGTCGGGTTCGAGGATGAGCAGTTCTTC. This gives the protein CASSHRVGFEDEQFF.

CDR3 loop: CASSYSTGVRDEQFF. Written as DNA, the CDR3 is TGTGCCAGCAGTTACTCTACGGGGGTCAGGGATGAGCAGTTCTTC. V is TRBV6-5 and J is TRBJ2-1; tentatively, D is TRBD2 (6 bases). V was trimmed by 0 bases and J by 8 bases, leaving 14 bases between them. Per germline, CDR1 MNHEY and CDR2 SVGAGI. This CDR3 contains 15 residues.

The rearrangement uses TRBV7-6 and TRBJ1-2; D unclear. The CDR3 has 13 residues. Trimming pared 3 bases from V and 6 bases from J, leaving 11 bases between. CDR1 and CDR2 from the germline V gene are SGHVS and FNYEAQ. CDR3 coding DNA: TGTGCCAGCAGCTTGAAAGTGGCAGATGGCTACACCTTC. Translated: CASSLKVADGYTF.

Ten or more counts support this clonotype. The chain employs TRBV7-6 and TRBJ2-2; D is uncertain. V was clipped by 3 bases and J by 5 bases, with 4 bases between them. Germline-derived CDR1 and CDR2 are SGHVS and FNYEAQ. This CDR3 has 12 residues. The CDR3 reads CASSFKTGELFF. The CDR3 DNA reads TGTGCCAGCAGCTTTAAAACCGGGGAGCTGTTTTTT.

The genes are TRBV5-5 and TRBJ1-6, with D unresolved. The CDR3 loop spans 13 amino acids. Germline V CDR1 and CDR2: SGHKS, YYEKEE (reference sequence). Trimming left V 0 bases short and J 10 bases short, with 8 bases between. DNA of the CDR3: TGTGCCAGCAGCTTGGAGATTGACTCACCCCTCCACTTT. Translated: CASSLEIDSPLHF. The full variable domain, rest sourced from reference TRBV5-5 and TRBJ1-6, is DAGVTQSPTHLIKTRGQQVTLRCSPISGHKSVSWYQQVLGQGPQFIFQYYEKEERGRGNFPDRFSARQFPNYSSELNVNALLLGDSALYLCASSLEIDSPLHFGNGTRLTVT.

The table lists this clonotype with a few counts. V gene TRBV7-9 combines with J gene TRBJ2-7; possibly TRBD1 or TRBD2 for D (5 bases each). The CDR3 totals 14 residues. V shed 1 base and J shed 3 bases, with 10 bases lying between them. Per germline, CDR1 SEHNR and CDR2 FQNEAQ (reference sequence). The CDR3 reads CASSLGGEIYEQYF. The CDR3 DNA sequence: TGTGCCAGCAGCTTAGGAGGGGAGATCTACGAGCAGTACTTC.

This clonotype was observed a handful of times. This rearrangement joins TRBV7-3 to TRBJ2-3; weak D call: TRBD2 (6 bases). Germline assignment: CDR1 SGHTA and CDR2 FQGTGA. Trimming shortened V by 5 bases and J by 7 bases, and 19 bases separated the two germline ends. This CDR3 has 15 residues. The CDR3 spells CASSEIPGLPNTQYF. Written as DNA, the CDR3 is TGTGCCAGCAGCGAAATTCCGGGACTTCCAAATACGCAGTATTTT.

This sequence joins TRBV12-3 or TRBV12-4 and TRBJ2-7, with D possibly TRBD1 on 5 matching bases. Trimming took off 6 bases at V and 4 bases at J, with 13 bases between the two ends. This CDR3 has 13 amino acids. The DNA for the CDR3 is TGTGCCAGCAGCCCCAACCCAGGGTACGAGCAGTACGTC. Translating it yields CASSPNPGYEQYV.

The rearrangement uses TRBV13 and TRBJ2-5; D might be TRBD1 or TRBD2, each matching 5 bases. V was trimmed by 3 bases and J by 6 bases, leaving 8 bases between them. The CDR3 covers 12 residues. CDR1 and CDR2 from the germline V gene are PRHDT and FYEKMQ (reference sequence). The CDR3 coding sequence is TGTGCCAGCAGCTTCCGGGGCCAGACCCAGTACTTC. Protein sequence: CASSFRGQTQYF.

This clonotype was counted between two and nine times. The chain joins TRBV27 to TRBJ1-4; 9 bases align to TRBD1. Germline CDR1 reads MNHEY; CDR2 reads SMNVEV (reference sequence). The CDR3 has 16 amino acids. V lost 6 bases to trimming and J lost 4 bases; unmatched junction nucleotides: 9. CDR3 region: CASRAQGARVNEKLFF. The CDR3 bases are TGTGCCAGCAGGGCACAGGGGGCGAGGGTTAATGAAAAACTGTTTTTT.

With respect to this clonotype: A single base separates this from a much larger clone, so it may be a read error. This chain links TRBV7-4 with TRBJ2-6; no reliable D call. The CDR3 consists of 17 residues. In germline, CDR1 is SGHVT, CDR2 SQSDAQ. DNA of the CDR3: TGTGTCAGCAGCTTTAGCAGCCTCCTCTCTGGGGCCAACGTCCTGACTTTC. Translating gives CVSSFSSLLSGANVLTF. Full variable domain (missing parts from reference TRBV7-4 and TRBJ2-6): GAGVSQSPRYKVAKRGRDVALRCDSISGHVTLYWYRQTLGQGSEVLTYSQSDAQRDKSGRPSGRFSAERPERSVSTLKIQRTEQGDSAVYLCVSSFSSLLSGANVLTFGAGSRLTVL.

Comment on this clonotype: At one end the junction does not follow the germline gene, possibly because of a read error. V usage is TRBV25-1 and J usage is TRBJ2-1, with 9 nucleotides matching TRBD2. CDR1 is MGHDK, CDR2 SYGVNS, per germline. CDR3 length: 13 amino acids. The CDR3, as DNA: TGTGTCAGCAGAGGCGGGGGGGCCACTGAGCAGTTCTTC. Its translation: CVSRGGGATEQFF.

Points on this clonotype: Just one base apart from a much larger clone, this may be a read error. The V gene is TRBV7-2, the J gene TRBJ2-3; the D is unclear. Germline V lookup: CDR1 SGHTA, CDR2 FQGNSA. The CDR3 length is 13 residues. V shed 6 bases and J shed 3 bases, with 10 bases lying between them. For the CDR3, the DNA is TGTACCAGCAGGTCAGACTTGACAGATACGCAGTATTTT. The encoded protein is CTSRSDLTDTQYF. The complete variable domain, with remaining parts taken from reference TRBV7-2 and TRBJ2-3, reads GAGVSQSPSNKVTEKGKDVELRCDPISGHTALYWYRQSLGQGLEFLIYFQGNSAPDKSGLPSDRFSAERTGGSVSTLTIQRTQQEDSAVYLCTSRSDLTDTQYFGPGTRLTVL.

In this sample, this clonotype turned up many times. The chain employs TRBV7-6 and TRBJ2-7; 16 bases align to TRBD2. CDR1 is SGHVS, CDR2 FNYEAQ, per germline. The length of the CDR3 is 15 residues. V shed 5 bases, J shed 5 bases, and the junction held 3 bases outside the gene matches. The CDR3 nucleotides read TGTGCCAGCAGCCCGGGGACTAGCGGGGGGGACGAGCAGTACTTC. Its protein is CASSPGTSGGDEQYF.

The V and J genes are TRBV7-6 and TRBJ2-6, with 7 bases aligning to TRBD1. The length of the CDR3 is 17 residues. The germline gives CDR1 SGHVS, CDR2 FNYEAQ. The J segment lost 0 bases and the V segment lost 3 bases, leaving 5 bases of the junction unmatched. The CDR3, as DNA: TGTGCCAGCAGCTTTCAGGGGGATTTCTCTGGGGCCAACGTCCTGACTTTC. Amino acids: CASSFQGDFSGANVLTF. The variable domain in full, with the rest retrieved from reference TRBV7-6 and TRBJ2-6, is GAGVSQSPRYKVTKRGQDVALRCDPISGHVSLYWYRQALGQGPEFLTYFNYEAQQDKSGLPNDRFSAERPEGSISTLTIQRTEQRDSAMYRCASSFQGDFSGANVLTFGAGSRLTVL.